This entry lists 21 T cell receptor beta chains sequenced from one sample in a study of T cells after posttransplantation cyclophosphamide. Libraries were prepared by immunoSEQ multiplex PCR; TCRdb keeps only in-frame clonotypes and omits some of them. This sample has over 20,000 clones, with roughly 98% found just once. Sequenced: naive CD8+ T cells sorted from PBMCs. These receptor sequences come from a man in his forties in good health, CMV-negative, and a related stem cell transplant donor.

This chain uses TRBV9 with TRBJ2-2; D is possibly TRBD2 (6 bases). This CDR3 has 16 residues. Trimming left V 4 bases short and J 1 base short, with 14 bases between. Per germline, CDR1 SGDLS and CDR2 YYNGEE. The CDR3 nucleotides read TGTGCCAGCAGCCCCCGACTAGTTCAGAACACCGGGGAGCTGTTTTTT. It specifies CASSPRLVQNTGELFF. The full variable domain, its missing parts supplied by reference TRBV9 and TRBJ2-2, is DSGVTQTPKHLITATGQRVTLRCSPRSGDLSVYWYQQSLDQGLQFLIQYYNGEERAKGNILERFSAQQFPDLHSELNLSSLELGDSALYFCASSPRLVQNTGELFFGEGSRLTVL.

The chain links TRBV27 to TRBJ1-2; 7 nucleotides align to TRBD1. The CDR3 is made up of 15 amino acids. CDR1 is MNHEY and CDR2 is SMNVEV in the germline V gene (reference sequence). V shed 2 bases and J 3 bases; nucleotides not matched to a gene: 6. The CDR3 reads CASSLVGRGDYGYTF. CDR3 nucleotide sequence: TGTGCCAGCAGTTTAGTGGGCAGGGGGGACTATGGCTACACCTTC.

This CDR3 reads CASSPSGIVYEQYF. In DNA form, the CDR3 reads TGTGCCAGCAGCCCCTCAGGGATAGTCTACGAGCAGTACTTC. This chain joins TRBV27 and TRBJ2-7, with D maybe TRBD1 (5 bases). Trimming cost V 6 bases and J 3 bases, with 15 bases left between them. CDR1 MNHEY and CDR2 SMNVEV come from the germline V gene (reference sequence). This CDR3 is 14 amino acids long.

V and J are TRBV15 and TRBJ1-1; D unclear. Germline V gene data show CDR1 as LNHNV and CDR2 as YYDKDF (reference sequence). The CDR3 runs to 14 residues. V lost 1 base and J 1 base, leaving 7 bases between the germline ends. The CDR3 protein is CATSRGSQNTEAFF. In nucleotides, the CDR3 is TGTGCCACCAGCAGAGGAAGCCAGAACACTGAAGCTTTCTTT.

The count of this clone is one. The chain combines TRBV10-3 with TRBJ2-7, with 10 bases matching TRBD2. Trimming at V came to 3 bases and at J to 6 bases, leaving 8 bases not matched to a gene. This CDR3 has 15 residues. Germline CDR1 reads ENHRY; CDR2 reads SYGVKD. CDR3 sequence: CAISDKAGGEIEQYF. CDR3 in DNA: TGTGCCATCAGTGACAAAGCGGGAGGGGAGATCGAGCAGTACTTC.

The genes are TRBV4-1 and TRBJ2-7; tentatively, D is TRBD2 (5 bases). V dropped 1 base and J dropped 2 bases, with 12 bases sitting between them. Germline V gene lookup returns CDR1 MGHRA and CDR2 YSYEKL. The CDR3 extends over 15 amino acids. CDR3 sequence: CASSQGLAGTYEQYF. The CDR3 DNA reads as TGCGCCAGCAGCCAAGGGCTTGCGGGTACCTACGAGCAGTACTTC.

V usage is TRBV19 and J usage is TRBJ2-1; 8 bases are shared with TRBD2. This CDR3 is 14 amino acids long. V dropped 2 bases and J dropped 3; count of bases not matched to a gene: 0. Germline CDR1 and CDR2: LNHDA and SQIVND (reference sequence). CDR3 sequence: CASSISGSYNEQFF. CDR3 DNA sequence: TGTGCCAGTAGTATAAGCGGGAGCTACAATGAGCAGTTCTTC.

The V call is TRBV7-2, the J call TRBJ2-3, with TRBD2 matching 7 bases. Germline V lookup: CDR1 SGHTA, CDR2 FQGNSA. V was pared by 4 bases and J by 4 bases, with 20 bases of the junction left unmatched. This CDR3 spans 19 amino acids. The DNA of the CDR3 is TGTGCCAGCAGCTCCCCGGCCGTTGGGGGGAGGGCCTGGGCAGATACGCAGTATTTT. This encodes CASSSPAVGGRAWADTQYF.

This chain connects TRBV2 to TRBJ2-3, with D possibly matching TRBD2 (6 bases). This CDR3 contains 9 residues. The ends were cut back, 11 bases at V and 6 bases at J, with 6 bases in the middle. In germline, CDR1 is SNHLY, CDR2 FYNNEI. In nucleotides, the CDR3 is TGTGCCGGGGGGGATACGCAGTATTTT. Translated, it gives CAGGDTQYF.

The V call is TRBV29-1, the J call TRBJ1-2; 11 bases are shared with TRBD1. The V and J ends lost 1 base and 10 bases, in that order; junction bases with no gene match: 8. Germline assignment: CDR1 SQVTM and CDR2 ANQGSEA. The CDR3 totals 14 residues. In DNA, the CDR3 is TGCAGCGTTGAAGGCCTCGGACAGGGGGCATCCTACACCTTC. The encoded protein is CSVEGLGQGASYTF.

This clone was found once. A read error may account for a junction end that differs from germline. This chain joins TRBV11-1 and TRBJ2-7, with 9 nucleotides matching TRBD2. From germline, CDR1 is SGHAT and CDR2 FQDESV (reference sequence). There are 16 residues in the CDR3. CDR3 in DNA: TGTGCCAGCAGCTTAGGGGCTAGCGGGACCTCCAACGAGCAGTACTTC. Amino acid sequence: CASSLGASGTSNEQYF. Full variable domain (outside the CDR3, taken from reference TRBV11-1 and TRBJ2-7): EAEVAQSPRYKITEKSQAVAFWCDPISGHATLYWYRQILGQGPELLVQFQDESVVDDSQLPKDRFSAERLKGVDSTLKIQPAELGDSAMYLCASSLGASGTSNEQYFGPGTRLTVT.

This rearrangement joins TRBV28 to TRBJ2-1, with 11 bases lining up with TRBD2. Unmatched junction bases numbered 11, after V lost 5 bases and J lost 8 bases. The CDR3 is made up of 16 amino acids. The germline V gene has CDR1 MDHEN and CDR2 SYDVKM. This CDR3 reads CASSPPLAGAPDEQFF. CDR3 nucleotide sequence: TGTGCCAGCAGTCCCCCACTAGCGGGAGCCCCGGATGAGCAGTTCTTC.

The genes are TRBV7-3 and TRBJ2-1; TRBD2 aligns across 11 bases. CDR1 SGHTA and CDR2 FQGTGA come from the germline V gene. The CDR3 is made up of 16 amino acids. V gave up 6 bases and J gave up 1 base; unmatched junction bases: 5. The CDR3 sequence: CASRGTSGASYNEQFF. As DNA, the CDR3 is TGTGCCAGCAGGGGGACTAGCGGAGCGTCCTACAATGAGCAGTTCTTC.

The CDR3 sequence is CASSVDFPNTGELFF. CDR3 nucleotide sequence: TGTGCCAGCAGCGTAGACTTCCCGAACACCGGGGAGCTGTTTTTT. The rearrangement links TRBV9 to TRBJ2-2; the D is unclear. Germline values: CDR1 SGDLS, CDR2 YYNGEE. There are 15 residues in the CDR3. Trimming removed 0 bases from V and 0 bases from J, with 6 bases in between.

The chain couples TRBV6-5 to TRBJ2-2, with D uncertain. The CDR3 has 14 residues. Deletions cut 0 bases from V and 7 bases from J, with 9 bases between. Germline assignment: CDR1 MNHEY and CDR2 SVGAGI. The CDR3 loop reads CASSYSHGFGELFF. The CDR3 bases are TGTGCCAGCAGTTACTCTCACGGGTTCGGGGAGCTGTTTTTT.

The rearrangement joins TRBV28 to TRBJ2-3, with a possible D match to TRBD1 (5 bases). The ends were cut back, 3 bases at V and 2 bases at J, with 12 bases in the middle. CDR3 length equals 15 residues. From germline, CDR1 is MDHEN and CDR2 SYDVKM. The CDR3 here is CASSLGPVPTDTQYF. Here the CDR3 DNA reads TGTGCCAGCAGTTTGGGGCCGGTTCCCACAGATACGCAGTATTTT.

CDR3 nucleotides: TGTGCCAGTAGTATAAGGCGGATTGAGAGAGCAGATACGCAGTATTTT. Its protein is CASSIRRIERADTQYF. The chain combines TRBV19 with TRBJ2-3; D remains unclear. V gave up 2 bases and J gave up 4 bases, with 16 bases separating them. The V gene's germline CDR1 is LNHDA and CDR2 SQIVND (reference sequence). This CDR3 comprises 16 residues.

The gene calls are TRBV11-3 and TRBJ2-7; maybe TRBD1 (6 bases). V was clipped by 5 bases and J by 2 bases, with 13 bases between them. The CDR3 covers 14 residues. Germline V CDR1 and CDR2: SGHNT, YENEEA. The CDR3 reads CASSPPGQPYEQYF. In DNA form, the CDR3 reads TGTGCCAGCAGCCCCCCCGGACAGCCCTACGAGCAGTACTTC.

This rearrangement joins TRBV5-1 to TRBJ2-1; 7 positions agree with TRBD2. Germline CDR1 SGHRS, CDR2 YFSETQ. This CDR3 spans 16 amino acids. With V trimmed by 2 bases and J by 0 bases, 5 bases remained unmatched. The CDR3 reads CASSFPGEGSYNEQFF. CDR3 in DNA: TGCGCCAGCAGCTTTCCGGGGGAGGGCTCCTACAATGAGCAGTTCTTC.

V gene TRBV28 combines with J gene TRBJ1-4; TRBD1 matches 7 bases. The CDR3 spans 14 residues. The V gene end was trimmed by 3 bases and the J gene end by 6 bases; junction bases not matched to a gene: 4. Germline CDR1 is MDHEN and CDR2 is SYDVKM. The CDR3 region has the DNA TGTGCCAGCAGTTTCGACAGGGCCCATGAAAAACTGTTTTTT. Amino acid sequence: CASSFDRAHEKLFF. Full variable domain (remainder filled in from reference TRBV28 and TRBJ1-4): DVKVTQSSRYLVKRTGEKVFLECVQDMDHENMFWYRQDPGLGLRLIYFSYDVKMKEKGDIPEGYSVSREKKERFSLILESASTNQTSMYLCASSFDRAHEKLFFGSGTQLSVL.

This sequence joins TRBV11-2 and TRBJ2-5; D remains unclear. The V and J ends lost 1 base and 5 bases respectively, with 8 bases between them. The germline CDR1 and CDR2 sequences are SGHAT and FQNNGV. This CDR3 has 13 amino acids. The CDR3 coding sequence is TGTGCCAGCAGCTTAGCCCGACTGGAGACCCAGTACTTC. Translated, it gives CASSLARLETQYF.